The entry below describes one T cell receptor beta chain. Its specificity is not known. Clones were sequenced by immunoSEQ multiplex PCR, and TCRdb holds only the in-frame ones, with some missing. The table has 120,000 or so clones, roughly 90% seen once. This sample is drawn from a study of T cell responses to AZD1222 COVID-19 vaccine. General study results and limits: Vaccine-related CD4 TCRs covered spike, predominating at 160-218 and 743-854. Nearly half of the spike-specific TCRs reportedly recognize variant regions that carry no mutations.

It was second doses at about 4 or about 12 weeks that were pooled. The CDR3 is 16 amino acids. Germline CDR1 and CDR2: SGDLS and YYNGEE. J gave up 6 bases and V 3 bases, and 8 bases lay outside the gene matches. The chain is built from TRBV9 and TRBJ1-6; 8 bases align to TRBD1. Sequencing used peripheral blood, obtained 28 days after the second AZD1222 dose. The receptor's source is an adult who received the AZD1222 COVID-19 vaccine. The CDR3 loop is CASSETGDEGNSPLHF. CDR3 bases: TGTGCCAGCAGCGAGACAGGGGATGAAGGTAATTCACCCCTCCACTTT.